This T cell receptor (beta chain) was profiled in a study of CD4 and CD8 cells across lung adenocarcinoma regions listed by TCRdb under 2018. Broadly, across the study: Intratumor heterogeneity of the T cell receptor repertoire was examined by comparing tumor centers with tumor margins.

As a fraction of the sample, this clonotype is medium-sized (0.01 to 0.1%). The antigen it binds to is not known. Per-base quality was not reported, and no clone a single base away is much larger than it. Looking up the germline V gene yields CDR1 MNHNS and CDR2 SASEGT. Inclusive of the bounding cysteine and phenylalanine, the CDR3 is 12 residues long. Of the read, only the CDR3 DNA is kept; its 36 bases are in frame from base 1. The germline ends are 5 bases apart after V is trimmed by 2 bases and J by 5 bases. Donors were patients with localized lung adenocarcinoma, a subtype of non-small cell lung cancer. The margins of localized lung adenocarcinomas were where the samples came from. CD8+ T cells from tumor tissue were profiled separately from CD4+ T cells for TCR repertoire analysis. Libraries were constructed by PCR. The sequencer was a HiSeq X Ten. TCRdb applied fastp at Q25 and MiXCR to the public reads, then kept only in-frame beta chains. Every distinct CDR3 protein forms one entry, paired with its most common genes and DNA. This sample holds about 19,000 distinct CDR3 sequences; around 50% were observed only once. The ten largest clones take up about a third of the sample.

This sequence uses TRBV6-1 and TRBJ2-3; D gene: possibly TRBD1, on 5 matching bases. The source of this sequence is a male donor with lung adenocarcinoma. The CD4 and CD8 labels of this study may be unreliable. Source material: CD8+ T cells from the margin of a lung tumor. What the cell subset or site label conveys for this sample: tumor margin region. The nucleotide sequence is TGTGCCAGCAGTGAAAGGGGAGATACGCAGTATTTT. It translates as CASSERGDTQYF.